The entry below describes one T cell receptor beta chain. This sample stems from a study of blood T cells in healthy people across ages. Germline values: CDR1 SGDLS, CDR2 YYNGEE. J gave up 6 bases and V 4 bases, and 6 bases lay outside the gene matches. The CDR3 spans 15 residues. Healthy Caucasians from Russia aged about 6 to 95 served as donors. A second about 6 to 12 cycle PCR used barcoded and J-beta primers. MiXCR, applied by TCRdb to the 5' RACE reads, yields one record per CDR3 protein. The profile shows 630,000 or so distinct CDR3 sequences, about a third of them singletons. This sequence originates from a woman aged 80 or over in good health. The sequencing input was blood. The gene calls are TRBV9 and TRBJ2-2, with 10 bases identical to TRBD1. This chain's CDR3 is CASSSRTGGAGELFF. Written as DNA, the CDR3 is TGTGCCAGCAGCAGCCGGACAGGGGGGGCCGGGGAGCTGTTTTTT.